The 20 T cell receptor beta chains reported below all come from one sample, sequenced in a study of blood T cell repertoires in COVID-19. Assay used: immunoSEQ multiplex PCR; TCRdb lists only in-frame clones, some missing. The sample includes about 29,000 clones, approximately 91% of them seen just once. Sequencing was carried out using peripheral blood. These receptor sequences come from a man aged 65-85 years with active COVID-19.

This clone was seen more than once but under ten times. This CDR3 is CASSQQTDGNTIYF. CDR3 bases: TGCGCCAGCAGCCAGCAGACAGACGGAAACACCATATATTTT. The chain links TRBV4-1 to TRBJ1-3; the D gene is possibly TRBD1 (5 bases). V was cut by 3 bases and J by 4 bases, with 10 bases left in between. Per the germline V gene, CDR1 is MGHRA and CDR2 is YSYEKL. The length of the CDR3 is 14 residues.

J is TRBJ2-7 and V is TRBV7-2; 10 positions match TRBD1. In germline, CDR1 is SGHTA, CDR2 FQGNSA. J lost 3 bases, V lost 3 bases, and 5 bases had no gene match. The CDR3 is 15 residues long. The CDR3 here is CASSFVGQGNYEQYF. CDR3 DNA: TGTGCCAGCAGCTTTGTGGGACAGGGGAACTACGAGCAGTACTTC.

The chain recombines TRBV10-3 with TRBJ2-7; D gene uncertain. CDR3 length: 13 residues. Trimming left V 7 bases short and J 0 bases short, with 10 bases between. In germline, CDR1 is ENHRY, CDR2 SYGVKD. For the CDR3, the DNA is TGTGCCATCACTGACGGTAGCTCCTACGAGCAGTACTTC. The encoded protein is CAITDGSSYEQYF.

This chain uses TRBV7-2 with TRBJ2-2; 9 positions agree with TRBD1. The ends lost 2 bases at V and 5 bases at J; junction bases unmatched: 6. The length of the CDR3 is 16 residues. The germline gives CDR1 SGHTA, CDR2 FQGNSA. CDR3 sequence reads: CASSLQGQGGTGELFF. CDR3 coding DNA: TGTGCCAGCAGCTTACAGGGACAGGGAGGGACCGGGGAGCTGTTTTTT.

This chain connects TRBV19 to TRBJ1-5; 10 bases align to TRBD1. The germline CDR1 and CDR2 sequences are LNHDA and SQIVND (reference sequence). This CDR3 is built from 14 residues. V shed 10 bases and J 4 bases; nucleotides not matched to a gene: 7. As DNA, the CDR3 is TGTGCCAACCTGGACAGGGGGGGGAATCAGCCCCAGCATTTT. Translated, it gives CANLDRGGNQPQHF. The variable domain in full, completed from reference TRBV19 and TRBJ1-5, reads DGGITQSPKYLFRKEGQNVTLSCEQNLNHDAMYWYRQDPGQGLRLIYYSQIVNDFQKGDIAEGYSVSREKKESFPLTVTSAQKNPTAFYLCANLDRGGNQPQHFGDGTRLSIL.

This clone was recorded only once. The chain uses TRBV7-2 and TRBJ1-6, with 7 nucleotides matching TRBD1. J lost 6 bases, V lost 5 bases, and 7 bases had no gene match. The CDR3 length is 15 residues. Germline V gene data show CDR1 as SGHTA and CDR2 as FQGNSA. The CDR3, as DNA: TGTGCCAGCAGCACAGGGACAGCCTCTAATTCACCCCTCCACTTT. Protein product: CASSTGTASNSPLHF.

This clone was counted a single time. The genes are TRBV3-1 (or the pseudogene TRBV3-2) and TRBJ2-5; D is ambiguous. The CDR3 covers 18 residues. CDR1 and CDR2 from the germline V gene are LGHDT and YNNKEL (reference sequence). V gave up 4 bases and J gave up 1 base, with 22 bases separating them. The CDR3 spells CASSPLSNHTSGQETQYF. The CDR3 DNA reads TGTGCCAGCAGCCCCCTCAGTAATCATACCTCGGGCCAAGAGACCCAGTACTTC.

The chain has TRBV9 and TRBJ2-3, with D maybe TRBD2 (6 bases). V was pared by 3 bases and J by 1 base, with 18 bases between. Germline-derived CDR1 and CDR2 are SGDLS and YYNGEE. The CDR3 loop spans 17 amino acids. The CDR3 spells CASSARVGLGGTDTQYF. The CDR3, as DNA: TGTGCCAGCAGCGCCCGAGTGGGACTGGGGGGCACAGATACGCAGTATTTT.

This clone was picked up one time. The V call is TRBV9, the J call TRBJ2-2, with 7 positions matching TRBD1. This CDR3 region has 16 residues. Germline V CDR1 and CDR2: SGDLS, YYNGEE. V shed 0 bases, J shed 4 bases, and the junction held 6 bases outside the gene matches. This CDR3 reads CASSVEGTDLTGELFF. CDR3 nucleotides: TGTGCCAGCAGCGTAGAGGGGACAGATCTCACCGGGGAGCTGTTTTTT.

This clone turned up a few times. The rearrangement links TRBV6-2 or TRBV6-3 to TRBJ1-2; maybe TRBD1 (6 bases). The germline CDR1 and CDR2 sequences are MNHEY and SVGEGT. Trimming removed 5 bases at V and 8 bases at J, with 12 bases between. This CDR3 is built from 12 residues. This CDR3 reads CASSRTGNGYTF. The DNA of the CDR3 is TGTGCCAGCAGTCGAACAGGGAACGGCTACACCTTC.

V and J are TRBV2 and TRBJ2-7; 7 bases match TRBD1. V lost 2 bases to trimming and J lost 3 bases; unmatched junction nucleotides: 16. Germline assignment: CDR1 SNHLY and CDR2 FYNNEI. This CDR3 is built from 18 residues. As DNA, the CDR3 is TGTGCCAGCAGTGAATGGGGCAGGGGGAATCAGTTACTCTACGAGCAGTACTTC. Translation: CASSEWGRGNQLLYEQYF.

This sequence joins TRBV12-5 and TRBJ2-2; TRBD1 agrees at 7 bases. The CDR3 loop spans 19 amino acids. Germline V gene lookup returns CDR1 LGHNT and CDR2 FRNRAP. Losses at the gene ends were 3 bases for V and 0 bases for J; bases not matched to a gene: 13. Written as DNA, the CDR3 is TGTGCTAGTGGTTTTCGGGGTACCGGTCAGGGGGCGAACACCGGGGAGCTGTTTTTT. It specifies CASGFRGTGQGANTGELFF.

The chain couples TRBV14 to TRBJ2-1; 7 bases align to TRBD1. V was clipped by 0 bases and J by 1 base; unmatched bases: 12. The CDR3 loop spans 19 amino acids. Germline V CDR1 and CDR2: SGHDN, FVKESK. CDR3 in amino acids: CASSQDRDSGGRSYNEQFF. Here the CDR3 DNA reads TGTGCCAGCAGCCAAGATAGAGACTCAGGGGGTAGGTCCTACAATGAGCAGTTCTTC. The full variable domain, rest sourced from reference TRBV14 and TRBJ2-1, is EAGVTQFPSHSVIEKGQTVTLRCDPISGHDNLYWYRRVMGKEIKFLLHFVKESKQDESGMPNNRFLAERTGGTYSTLKVQPAELEDSGVYFCASSQDRDSGGRSYNEQFFGPGTRLTVL.

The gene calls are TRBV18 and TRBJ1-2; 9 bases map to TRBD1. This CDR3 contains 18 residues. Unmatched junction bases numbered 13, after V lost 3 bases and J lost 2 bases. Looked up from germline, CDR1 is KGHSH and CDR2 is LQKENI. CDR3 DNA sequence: TGTGCCAGCTCACCGGATCATACAGGGGGCGCCGCCAACTATGGCTACACCTTC. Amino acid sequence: CASSPDHTGGAANYGYTF.

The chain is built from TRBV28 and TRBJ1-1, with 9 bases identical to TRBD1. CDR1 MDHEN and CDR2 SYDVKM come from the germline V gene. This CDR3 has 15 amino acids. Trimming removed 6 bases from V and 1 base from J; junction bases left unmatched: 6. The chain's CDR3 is CASSPGQGRNTEAFF. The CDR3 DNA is TGTGCCAGCAGCCCTGGACAGGGGAGGAACACTGAAGCTTTCTTT.

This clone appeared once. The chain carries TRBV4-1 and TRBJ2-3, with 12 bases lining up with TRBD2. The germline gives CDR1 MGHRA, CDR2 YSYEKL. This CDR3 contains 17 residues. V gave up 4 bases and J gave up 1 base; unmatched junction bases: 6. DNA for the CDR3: TGCGCCAGCAGCCCAAGCAGACTAGCGGGGGGCACAGATACGCAGTATTTT. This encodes CASSPSRLAGGTDTQYF.

CDR3 coding DNA: TGCAGTGCTAGTGGGCCCGCACCTGGGGAGCTGTTTTTT. Amino acids: CSASGPAPGELFF. The V call is TRBV20-1, the J call TRBJ2-2; D not resolved. Looked up from germline, CDR1 is DFQATT and CDR2 is SNEGSKA (reference sequence). The CDR3 extends over 13 amino acids. V gave up 3 bases and J gave up 8 bases, with 13 bases separating them.

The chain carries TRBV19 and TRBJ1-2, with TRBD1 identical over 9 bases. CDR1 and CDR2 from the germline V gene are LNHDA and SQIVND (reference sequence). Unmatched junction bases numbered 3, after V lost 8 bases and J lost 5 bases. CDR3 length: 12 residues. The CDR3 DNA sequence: TGTGCCAGTGGACAGGGGCGATATGGCTACACCTTC. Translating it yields CASGQGRYGYTF.

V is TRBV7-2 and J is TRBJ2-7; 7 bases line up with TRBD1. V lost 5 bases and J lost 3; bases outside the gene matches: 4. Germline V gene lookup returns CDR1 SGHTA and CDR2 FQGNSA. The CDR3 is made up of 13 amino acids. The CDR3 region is CASSLGQDYEQYF. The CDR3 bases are TGTGCCAGCAGCCTTGGACAGGACTACGAGCAGTACTTC.

Here the CDR3 reads CTSSHAHFYGYTF. As DNA, the CDR3 is TGCACCAGCAGCCACGCACATTTCTATGGCTACACCTTC. The chain carries TRBV1 and TRBJ1-2; whether TRBD1, the table's D call, matches the DNA was not checked. TRBV1 is tagged as a pseudogene. The CDR3 is 13 amino acids.